The 9 T cell receptor beta chains in this list originate from one sample, sequenced in a study of blood T cell repertoires in COVID-19. Only in-frame clones appear in the TCRdb table, and some are missing; sequencing was by immunoSEQ multiplex PCR. This table has about 350,000 clones, around 90% appearing once. The specimen was peripheral blood. The source is a man aged 30 to 39 with COVID-19, enrolled during active disease.

The J gene is TRBJ2-7, the V gene TRBV5-4; 11 bases match TRBD2. The V and J ends lost 8 bases and 2 bases, in that order; junction bases with no gene match: 3. Germline CDR1 and CDR2: SGHNT and YYREEE (reference sequence). This CDR3 is 13 amino acids long. The CDR3 bases are TGTGCCAGTCGACTAGCGGGGACCTACGAGCAGTACTTC. Amino acids: CASRLAGTYEQYF.

The chain couples TRBV28 to TRBJ2-7; 11 bases are shared with TRBD2. CDR1 and CDR2 from the germline V gene are MDHEN and SYDVKM. The CDR3 sequence is 15 residues long. V was clipped by 5 bases and J by 1 base; unmatched bases: 4. Here the CDR3 reads CASSPLAGGSYEQYF. CDR3 coding DNA: TGTGCCAGCAGTCCCCTAGCGGGAGGTTCCTACGAGCAGTACTTC.

The chain links TRBV18 to TRBJ1-3; D gene uncertain. CDR1 is KGHSH and CDR2 is LQKENI in the germline V gene. V was cut by 6 bases and J by 0 bases, with 15 bases left in between. The CDR3 contains 16 residues. The CDR3 reads CASSPYDTSSGNTIYF. As DNA, the CDR3 is TGTGCCAGCTCGCCCTATGACACCTCCTCTGGAAACACCATATATTTT.

The chain links TRBV2 to TRBJ1-1, with 7 positions matching TRBD1. The CDR3 has 15 residues. Germline CDR1 and CDR2: SNHLY and FYNNEI. V shed 7 bases and J 1 base; nucleotides not matched to a gene: 9. CDR3 loop: CASTERGHGNTEAFF. For the CDR3, the DNA is TGTGCCAGCACCGAGAGGGGGCACGGGAACACTGAAGCTTTCTTT.

The chain is built from TRBV19 and TRBJ1-2; perhaps TRBD1 as D (5 bases). The V gene's germline CDR1 is LNHDA and CDR2 SQIVND (reference sequence). The CDR3 runs to 16 residues. V lost 3 bases and J lost 5, with 19 bases in between. The CDR3 coding sequence is TGTGCCAGTAGTATCATCTTCGACAGCCTCGTTTATGGCTACACCTTC. Translation: CASSIIFDSLVYGYTF. The whole variable domain, remainder taken from reference TRBV19 and TRBJ1-2, is DGGITQSPKYLFRKEGQNVTLSCEQNLNHDAMYWYRQDPGQGLRLIYYSQIVNDFQKGDIAEGYSVSREKKESFPLTVTSAQKNPTAFYLCASSIIFDSLVYGYTFGSGTRLTVV.

The CDR3 DNA sequence: TGTGCCAGCTCACCAAGGAGAAACACAGATACGCAGTATTTT. This translates into CASSPRRNTDTQYF. This chain uses TRBV18 with TRBJ2-3; D not certain. The length of the CDR3 is 14 residues. Trimming pared 2 bases from V and 2 bases from J, leaving 8 bases between. From germline, CDR1 is KGHSH and CDR2 LQKENI.

V gene TRBV6-1 combines with J gene TRBJ2-2, with 7 bases matching TRBD2. This CDR3 region has 14 residues. Germline lookup yields CDR1 MNHNS and CDR2 SASEGT. V lost 9 bases to trimming and J lost 6 bases; unmatched junction nucleotides: 10. In DNA form, the CDR3 reads TGTGCCAGTTATTCGGGGGGTAGGGCCGGGGAGCTGTTTTTT. Translating gives CASYSGGRAGELFF.

V and J are TRBV11-3 and TRBJ2-1; 8 bases fit TRBD1. The CDR3 length is 14 residues. The V gene end was trimmed by 8 bases and the J gene end by 4 bases; junction bases not matched to a gene: 7. Germline lookup yields CDR1 SGHNT and CDR2 YENEEA. CDR3 sequence (DNA): TGTGCCAGCTCCGGGACAGGAATTTACAATGAGCAGTTCTTC. This sequence encodes CASSGTGIYNEQFF.

This rearrangement joins TRBV7-3 to TRBJ2-1, with D maybe TRBD2 (5 bases). The CDR3 consists of 15 residues. Deletions cut 4 bases from V and 3 bases from J, with 13 bases between. Germline V gene sequence: CDR1 SGHTA, CDR2 FQGTGA. This CDR3 is CASSSLASFYNEQFF. CDR3 DNA sequence: TGTGCCAGCAGCTCCCTGGCTAGCTTCTACAATGAGCAGTTCTTC.